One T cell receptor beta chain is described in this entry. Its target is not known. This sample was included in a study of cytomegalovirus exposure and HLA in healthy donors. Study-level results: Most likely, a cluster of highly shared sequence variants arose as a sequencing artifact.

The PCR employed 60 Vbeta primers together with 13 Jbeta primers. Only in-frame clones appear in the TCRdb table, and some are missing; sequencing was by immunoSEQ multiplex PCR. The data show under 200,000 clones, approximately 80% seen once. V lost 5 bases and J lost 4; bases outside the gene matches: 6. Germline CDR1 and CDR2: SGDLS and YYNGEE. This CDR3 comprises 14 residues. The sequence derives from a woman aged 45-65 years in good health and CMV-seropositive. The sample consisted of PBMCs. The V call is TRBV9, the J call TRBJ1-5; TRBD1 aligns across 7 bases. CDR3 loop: CASSRDRENQPQHF. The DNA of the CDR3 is TGTGCCAGCAGTAGAGACAGGGAAAATCAGCCCCAGCATTTT.